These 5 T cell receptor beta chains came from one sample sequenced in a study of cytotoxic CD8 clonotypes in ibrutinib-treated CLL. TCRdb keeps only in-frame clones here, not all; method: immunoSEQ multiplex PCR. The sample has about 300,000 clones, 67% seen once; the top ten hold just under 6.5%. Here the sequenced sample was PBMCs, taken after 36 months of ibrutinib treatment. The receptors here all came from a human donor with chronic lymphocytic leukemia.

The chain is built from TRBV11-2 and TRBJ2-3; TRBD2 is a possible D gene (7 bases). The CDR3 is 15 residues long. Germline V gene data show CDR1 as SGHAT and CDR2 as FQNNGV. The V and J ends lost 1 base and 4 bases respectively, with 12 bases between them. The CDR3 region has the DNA TGTGCCAGCAGCTTAGTCCGGGGGGCTGCAGATACGCAGTATTTT. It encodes CASSLVRGAADTQYF. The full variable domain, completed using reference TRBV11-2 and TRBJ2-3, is EAGVAQSPRYKIIEKRQSVAFWCNPISGHATLYWYQQILGQGPKLLIQFQNNGVVDDSQLPKDRFSAERLKGVDSTLKIQPAKLEDSAVYLCASSLVRGAADTQYFGPGTRLTVL.

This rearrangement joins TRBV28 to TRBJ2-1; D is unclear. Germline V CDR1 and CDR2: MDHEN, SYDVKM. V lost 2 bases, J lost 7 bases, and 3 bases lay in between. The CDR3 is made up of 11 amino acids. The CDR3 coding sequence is TGTGCCAGCAGTTTACAGAATGAGCAGTTCTTC. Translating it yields CASSLQNEQFF.

The CDR3 protein is CSVGGTRFYEQYF. The CDR3 bases are TGCAGCGTTGGGGGGACCCGTTTCTACGAGCAGTACTTC. V usage is TRBV29-1 and J usage is TRBJ2-7, with D tentatively TRBD1 or TRBD2 (5 bases each). Trimming took off 4 bases at V and 3 bases at J, with 13 bases between the two ends. Germline-derived CDR1 and CDR2 are SQVTM and ANQGSEA. This CDR3 is 13 amino acids long.

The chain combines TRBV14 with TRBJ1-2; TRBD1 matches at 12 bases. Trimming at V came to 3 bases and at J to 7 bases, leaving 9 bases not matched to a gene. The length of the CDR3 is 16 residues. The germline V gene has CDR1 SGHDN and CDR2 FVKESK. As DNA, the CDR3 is TGTGCCAGCAGCCAGATCCTGGGACAGGGGGCAGGTGGCTACACCTTC. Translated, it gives CASSQILGQGAGGYTF.

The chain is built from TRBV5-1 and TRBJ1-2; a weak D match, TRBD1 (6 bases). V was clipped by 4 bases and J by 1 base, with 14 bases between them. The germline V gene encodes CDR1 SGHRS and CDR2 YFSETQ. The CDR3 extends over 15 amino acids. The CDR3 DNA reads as TGCGCCAGCAGCCCGACCGGGGGCGGTAACTATGGCTACACCTTC. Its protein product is CASSPTGGGNYGYTF.